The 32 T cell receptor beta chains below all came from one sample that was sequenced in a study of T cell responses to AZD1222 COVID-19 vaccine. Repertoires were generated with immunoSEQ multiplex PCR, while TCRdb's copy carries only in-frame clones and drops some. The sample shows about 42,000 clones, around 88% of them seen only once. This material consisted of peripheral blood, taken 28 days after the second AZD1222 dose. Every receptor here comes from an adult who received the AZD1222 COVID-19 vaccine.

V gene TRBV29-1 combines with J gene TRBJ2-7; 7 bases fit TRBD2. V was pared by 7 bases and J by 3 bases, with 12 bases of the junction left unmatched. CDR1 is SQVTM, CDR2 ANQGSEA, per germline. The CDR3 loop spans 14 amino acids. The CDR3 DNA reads TGCAGCGCTGTATTTTCCGGGACTAACTACGAGCAGTACTTC. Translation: CSAVFSGTNYEQYF.

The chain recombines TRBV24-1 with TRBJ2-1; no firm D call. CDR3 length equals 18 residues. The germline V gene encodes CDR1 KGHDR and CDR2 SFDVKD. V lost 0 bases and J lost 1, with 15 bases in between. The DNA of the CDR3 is TGTGCCACCAGTGATTTGCTGCAGGATGAGTCGTCCTACAATGAGCAGTTCTTC. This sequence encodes CATSDLLQDESSYNEQFF.

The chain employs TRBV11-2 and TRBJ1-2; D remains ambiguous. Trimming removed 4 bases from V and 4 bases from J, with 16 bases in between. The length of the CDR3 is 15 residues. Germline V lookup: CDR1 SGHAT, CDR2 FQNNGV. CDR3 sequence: CASSSPTIRGYGYTF. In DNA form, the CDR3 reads TGTGCCAGCAGCTCCCCCACGATTCGGGGCTATGGCTACACCTTC.

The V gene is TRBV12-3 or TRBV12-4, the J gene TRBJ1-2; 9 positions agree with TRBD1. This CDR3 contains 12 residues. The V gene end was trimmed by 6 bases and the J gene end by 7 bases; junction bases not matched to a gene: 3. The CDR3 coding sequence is TGTGCCAGCAGGGGACAGGGCGGTGGCTACACCTTC. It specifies CASRGQGGGYTF.

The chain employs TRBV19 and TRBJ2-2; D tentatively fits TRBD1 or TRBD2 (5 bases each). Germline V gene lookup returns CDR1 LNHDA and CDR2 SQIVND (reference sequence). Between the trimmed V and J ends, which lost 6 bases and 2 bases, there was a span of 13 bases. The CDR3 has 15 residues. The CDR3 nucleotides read TGTGCCAGTAGAGTTTCAGGGAGTAACACCGGGGAGCTGTTTTTT. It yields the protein CASRVSGSNTGELFF.

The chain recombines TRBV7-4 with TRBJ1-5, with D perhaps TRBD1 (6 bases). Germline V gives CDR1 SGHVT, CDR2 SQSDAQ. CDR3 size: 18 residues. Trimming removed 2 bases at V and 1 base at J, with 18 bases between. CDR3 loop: CASSLPVCQGSSNQPQHF. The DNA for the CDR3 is TGTGCCAGCAGCTTACCCGTTTGCCAGGGGTCGAGCAATCAGCCCCAGCATTTT.

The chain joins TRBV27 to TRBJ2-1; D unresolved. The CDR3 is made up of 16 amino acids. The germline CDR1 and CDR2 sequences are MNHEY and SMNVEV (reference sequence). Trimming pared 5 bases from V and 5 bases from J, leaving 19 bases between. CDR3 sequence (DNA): TGTGCCAGCAGTCTACGGTTGCGCCCCCCCAACAATGAGCAGTTCTTC. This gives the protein CASSLRLRPPNNEQFF.

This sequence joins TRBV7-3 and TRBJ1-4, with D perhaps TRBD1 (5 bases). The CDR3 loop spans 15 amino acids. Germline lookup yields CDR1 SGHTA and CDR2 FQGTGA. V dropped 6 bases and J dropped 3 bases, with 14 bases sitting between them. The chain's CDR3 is CASRPGRMANEKLFF. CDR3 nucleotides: TGTGCCAGCAGGCCAGGGAGGATGGCTAATGAAAAACTGTTTTTT. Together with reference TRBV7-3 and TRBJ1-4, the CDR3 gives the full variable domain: GAGVSQTPSNKVTEKGKYVELRCDPISGHTALYWYRQSLGQGPEFLIYFQGTGAADDSGLPNDRFFAVRPEGSVSTLKIQRTERGDSAVYLCASRPGRMANEKLFFGSGTQLSVL.

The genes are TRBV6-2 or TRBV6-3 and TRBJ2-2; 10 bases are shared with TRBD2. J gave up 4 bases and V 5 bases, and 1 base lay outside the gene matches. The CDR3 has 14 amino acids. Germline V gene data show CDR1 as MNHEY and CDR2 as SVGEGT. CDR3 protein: CASSTSGATGELFF. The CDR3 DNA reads TGTGCCAGCAGTACTAGCGGGGCCACCGGGGAGCTGTTTTTT.

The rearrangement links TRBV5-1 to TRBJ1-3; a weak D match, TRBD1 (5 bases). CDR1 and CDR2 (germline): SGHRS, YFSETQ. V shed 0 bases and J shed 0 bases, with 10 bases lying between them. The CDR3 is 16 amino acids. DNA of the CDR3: TGCGCCAGCAGCTTGGCTCGGGGCCCCTCTGGAAACACCATATATTTT. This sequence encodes CASSLARGPSGNTIYF.

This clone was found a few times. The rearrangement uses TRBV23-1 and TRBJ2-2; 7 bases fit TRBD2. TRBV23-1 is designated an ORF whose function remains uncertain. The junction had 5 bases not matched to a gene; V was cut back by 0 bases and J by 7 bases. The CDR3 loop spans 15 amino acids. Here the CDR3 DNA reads TGCGCCAGCAGTCAATCGGTGGGGAGGGGCGGGGAGCTGTTTTTT. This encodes CASSQSVGRGGELFF.

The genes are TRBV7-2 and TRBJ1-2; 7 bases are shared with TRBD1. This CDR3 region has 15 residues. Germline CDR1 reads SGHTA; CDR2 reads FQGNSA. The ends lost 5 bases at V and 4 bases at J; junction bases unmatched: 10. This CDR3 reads CASSPTTGMVYGYTF. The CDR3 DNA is TGTGCCAGCAGCCCAACGACAGGGATGGTCTATGGCTACACCTTC. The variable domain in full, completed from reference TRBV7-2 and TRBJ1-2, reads GAGVSQSPSNKVTEKGKDVELRCDPISGHTALYWYRQSLGQGLEFLIYFQGNSAPDKSGLPSDRFSAERTGGSVSTLTIQRTQQEDSAVYLCASSPTTGMVYGYTFGSGTRLTVV.

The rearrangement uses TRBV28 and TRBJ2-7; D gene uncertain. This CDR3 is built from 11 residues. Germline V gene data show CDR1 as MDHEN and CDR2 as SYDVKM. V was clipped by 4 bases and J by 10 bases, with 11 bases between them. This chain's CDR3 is CASSYRTDQYF. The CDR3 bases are TGTGCCAGCAGTTATCGAACAGATCAGTACTTC. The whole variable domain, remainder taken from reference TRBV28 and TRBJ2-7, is DVKVTQSSRYLVKRTGEKVFLECVQDMDHENMFWYRQDPGLGLRLIYFSYDVKMKEKGDIPEGYSVSREKKERFSLILESASTNQTSMYLCASSYRTDQYFGPGTRLTVT.

Here the CDR3 DNA reads TGTGCCAGCAGCTCGGGACGGCGGGGGCTGAACACTGAAGCTTTCTTT. Translation: CASSSGRRGLNTEAFF. The V and J genes are TRBV7-3 and TRBJ1-1, with D perhaps TRBD1 (6 bases). With 4 bases removed from V and 0 bases from J, the gap between germline ends came to 15 bases. CDR3 size: 16 residues. Per germline, CDR1 SGHTA and CDR2 FQGTGA.

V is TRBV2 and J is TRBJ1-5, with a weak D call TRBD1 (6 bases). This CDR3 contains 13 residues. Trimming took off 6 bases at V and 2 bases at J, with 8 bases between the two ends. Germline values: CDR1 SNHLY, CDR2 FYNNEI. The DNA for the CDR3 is TGTGCCAGCAGGACAGGTCGCAATCAGCCCCAGCATTTT. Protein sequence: CASRTGRNQPQHF.

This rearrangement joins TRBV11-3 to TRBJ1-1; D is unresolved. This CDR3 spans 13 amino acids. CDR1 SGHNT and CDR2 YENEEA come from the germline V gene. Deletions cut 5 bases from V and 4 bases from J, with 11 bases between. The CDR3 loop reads CASSRTLSTEAFF. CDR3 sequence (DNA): TGTGCCAGCAGCAGGACCCTCTCCACTGAAGCTTTCTTT.

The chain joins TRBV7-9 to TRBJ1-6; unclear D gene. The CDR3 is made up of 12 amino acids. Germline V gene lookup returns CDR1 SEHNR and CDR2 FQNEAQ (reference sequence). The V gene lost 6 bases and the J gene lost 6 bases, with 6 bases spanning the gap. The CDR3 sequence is CASSLSNSPLHF. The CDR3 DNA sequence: TGTGCCAGCAGTTTATCTAATTCACCCCTCCACTTT.

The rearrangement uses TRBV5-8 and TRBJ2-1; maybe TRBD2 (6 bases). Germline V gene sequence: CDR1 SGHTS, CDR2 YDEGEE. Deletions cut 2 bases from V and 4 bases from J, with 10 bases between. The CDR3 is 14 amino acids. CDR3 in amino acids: CASSFGGGYNEQFF. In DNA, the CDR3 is TGTGCCAGCAGCTTCGGTGGGGGGTACAATGAGCAGTTCTTC.

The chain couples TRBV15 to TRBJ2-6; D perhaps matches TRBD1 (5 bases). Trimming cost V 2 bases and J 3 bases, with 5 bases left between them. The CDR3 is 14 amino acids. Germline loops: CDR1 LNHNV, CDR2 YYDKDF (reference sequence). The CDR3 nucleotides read TGTGCCACCAGCAGAAGGGGTGGGGCCAACGTCCTGACTTTC. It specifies CATSRRGGANVLTF.

This chain's CDR3 is CASGRGGLGTDTQYF. The CDR3 DNA sequence: TGTGCCAGCGGGAGGGGGGGTCTTGGCACAGATACGCAGTATTTT. V is TRBV6-5 and J is TRBJ2-3; TRBD2 is a possible D gene (7 bases). The CDR3 spans 15 residues. Germline V gene lookup returns CDR1 MNHEY and CDR2 SVGAGI. V was cut by 8 bases and J by 1 base, with 16 bases left in between.

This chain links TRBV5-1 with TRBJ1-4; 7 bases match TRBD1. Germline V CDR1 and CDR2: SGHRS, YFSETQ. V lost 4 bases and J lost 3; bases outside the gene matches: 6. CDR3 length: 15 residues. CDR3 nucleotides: TGCGCCAGCAGCACCGCGGGACAGCCTAATGAAAAACTGTTTTTT. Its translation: CASSTAGQPNEKLFF.

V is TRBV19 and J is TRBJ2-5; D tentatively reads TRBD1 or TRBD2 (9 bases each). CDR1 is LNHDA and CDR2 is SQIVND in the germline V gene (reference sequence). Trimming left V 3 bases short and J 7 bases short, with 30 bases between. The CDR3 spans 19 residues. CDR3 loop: CASSMKGDRATSGRRTQYF. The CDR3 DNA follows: TGTGCCAGTAGTATGAAGGGGGACAGGGCAACTAGCGGGCGGCGGACCCAGTACTTC. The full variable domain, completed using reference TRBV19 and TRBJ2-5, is DGGITQSPKYLFRKEGQNVTLSCEQNLNHDAMYWYRQDPGQGLRLIYYSQIVNDFQKGDIAEGYSVSREKKESFPLTVTSAQKNPTAFYLCASSMKGDRATSGRRTQYFGPGTRLLVL.

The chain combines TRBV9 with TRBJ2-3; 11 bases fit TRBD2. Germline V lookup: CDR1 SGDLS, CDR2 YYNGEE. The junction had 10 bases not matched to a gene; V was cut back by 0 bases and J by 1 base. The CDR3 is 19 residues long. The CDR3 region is CASSVGLAGGLLGTDTQYF. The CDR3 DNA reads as TGTGCCAGCAGCGTAGGCCTAGCGGGGGGACTATTGGGCACAGATACGCAGTATTTT.

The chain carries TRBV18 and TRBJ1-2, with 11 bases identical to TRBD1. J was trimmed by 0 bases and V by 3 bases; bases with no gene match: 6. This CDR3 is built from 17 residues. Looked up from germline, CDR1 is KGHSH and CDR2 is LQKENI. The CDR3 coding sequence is TGTGCCAGCTCACCCCGGGACAGGGGGTCGGCTAACTATGGCTACACCTTC. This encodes CASSPRDRGSANYGYTF.

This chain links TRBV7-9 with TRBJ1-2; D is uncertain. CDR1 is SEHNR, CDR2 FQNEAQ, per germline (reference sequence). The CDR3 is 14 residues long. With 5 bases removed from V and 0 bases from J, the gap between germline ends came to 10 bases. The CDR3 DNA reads TGTGCCAGCAGCCTGGACGCCGCTAACTATGGCTACACCTTC. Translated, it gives CASSLDAANYGYTF.

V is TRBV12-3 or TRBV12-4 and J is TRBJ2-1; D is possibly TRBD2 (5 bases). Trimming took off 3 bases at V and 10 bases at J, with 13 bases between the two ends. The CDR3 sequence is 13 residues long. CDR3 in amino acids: CASSFRSTGEQFF. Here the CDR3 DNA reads TGTGCCAGCAGTTTCCGGTCGACGGGGGAGCAGTTCTTC.

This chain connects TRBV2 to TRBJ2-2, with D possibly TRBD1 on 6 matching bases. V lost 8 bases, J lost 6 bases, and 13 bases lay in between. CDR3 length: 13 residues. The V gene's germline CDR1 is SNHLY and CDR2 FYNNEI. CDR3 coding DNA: TGTGCCAGCGCCCAGGGGATGGCCGGGGAGCTGTTTTTT. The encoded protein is CASAQGMAGELFF.

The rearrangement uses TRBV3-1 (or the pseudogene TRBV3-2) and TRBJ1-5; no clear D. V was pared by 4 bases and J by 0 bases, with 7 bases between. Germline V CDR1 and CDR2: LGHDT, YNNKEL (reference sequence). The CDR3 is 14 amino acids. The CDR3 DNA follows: TGTGCCAGCAGCCCCCTGAATAGCAATCAGCCCCAGCATTTT. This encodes CASSPLNSNQPQHF.

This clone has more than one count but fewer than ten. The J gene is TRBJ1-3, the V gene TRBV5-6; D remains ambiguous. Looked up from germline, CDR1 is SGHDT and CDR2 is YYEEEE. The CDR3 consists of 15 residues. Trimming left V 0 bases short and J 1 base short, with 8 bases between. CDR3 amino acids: CASSLVSISGNTIYF. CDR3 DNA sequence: TGTGCCAGCAGCTTGGTTTCGATATCTGGAAACACCATATATTTT.

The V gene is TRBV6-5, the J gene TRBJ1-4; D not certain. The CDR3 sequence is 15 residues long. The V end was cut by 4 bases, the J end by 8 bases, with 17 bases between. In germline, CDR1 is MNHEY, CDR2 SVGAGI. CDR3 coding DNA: TGTGCCAGCAGTTCCCCTCGAGAGGGATGGGAAAAACTGTTTTTT. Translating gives CASSSPREGWEKLFF.

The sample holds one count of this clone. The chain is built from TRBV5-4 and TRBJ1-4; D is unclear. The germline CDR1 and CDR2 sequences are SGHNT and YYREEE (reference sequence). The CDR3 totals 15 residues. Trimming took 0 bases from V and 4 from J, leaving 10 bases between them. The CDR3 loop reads CASSLEPGNNEKLFF. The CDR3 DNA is TGTGCCAGCAGCTTGGAGCCAGGAAATAATGAAAAACTGTTTTTT.

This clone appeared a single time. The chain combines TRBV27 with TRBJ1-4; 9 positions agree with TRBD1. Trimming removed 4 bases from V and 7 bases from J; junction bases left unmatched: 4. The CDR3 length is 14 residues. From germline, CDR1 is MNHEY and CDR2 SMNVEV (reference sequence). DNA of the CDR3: TGTGCCAGCAGTTCCGGGACAGGGCGTGAAAAACTGTTTTTT. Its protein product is CASSSGTGREKLFF.